Each of the 19 T cell receptor beta chains below was sequenced from the same sample in a study of T cell responses to AZD1222 COVID-19 vaccine. Some clones are missing from TCRdb's copy, which holds only in-frame ones; the method was immunoSEQ multiplex PCR. The sample records some 170,000 clones, 80% to 90% being singletons. The material sequenced was peripheral blood, taken 28 days after the second dose of the MenACWY control vaccine. Receptors originate from an adult who received the MenACWY meningococcal vaccine as a control.

The chain combines TRBV29-1 with TRBJ2-7, with 7 bases that match TRBD1. The CDR3 sequence is 14 residues long. After removal of 7 bases from V and 4 bases from J, the junction contained 13 bases not matched to a gene. CDR1 and CDR2 (germline): SQVTM, ANQGSEA. The CDR3 region is CSARDSKDPYEQYF. The CDR3 nucleotides are TGCAGCGCGAGGGACAGCAAAGATCCTTACGAGCAGTACTTC.

The gene calls are TRBV2 and TRBJ2-1; D assignment may be TRBD1 or TRBD2 (6 bases each). The CDR3 spans 13 residues. The ends were cut back, 8 bases at V and 7 bases at J, with 15 bases in the middle. Germline V gene data show CDR1 as SNHLY and CDR2 as FYNNEI. The CDR3 region has the DNA TGTGCCAGCCGACTAGGGGGGTGGAATGAGCAGTTCTTC. Translating gives CASRLGGWNEQFF.

CDR3: CASKLYEQYF. The CDR3 DNA follows: TGTGCCAGCAAACTCTACGAGCAGTACTTC. The V gene is TRBV6-5, the J gene TRBJ2-7; no clear D gene. V was clipped by 7 bases and J by 3 bases, with 4 bases between them. CDR1 and CDR2 from the germline V gene are MNHEY and SVGAGI. This CDR3 contains 10 residues.

V is TRBV19 and J is TRBJ2-5; unclear D gene. Trimming took off 5 bases at V and 1 base at J, with 11 bases between the two ends. The CDR3 is 14 amino acids. Germline CDR1 and CDR2: LNHDA and SQIVND (reference sequence). This CDR3 reads CASSSVPFQETQYF. DNA of the CDR3: TGTGCCAGTAGTTCTGTACCCTTCCAAGAGACCCAGTACTTC.

V and J are TRBV5-1 and TRBJ2-1; 9 bases align to TRBD2. Per the germline V gene, CDR1 is SGHRS and CDR2 is YFSETQ. The V segment lost 1 base and the J segment 8 bases; nucleotides outside the gene matches: 10. The CDR3 runs to 16 residues. The CDR3 is CASSLSLAGLIHEQFF. CDR3 sequence (DNA): TGCGCCAGCAGCTTGTCACTAGCGGGCTTAATCCATGAGCAGTTCTTC.

This clone was recorded only once. At one end the junction does not follow the germline gene, possibly because of a read error. J is TRBJ1-5 and V is TRBV2, with a possible D match to TRBD1 (6 bases). The CDR3 is 14 amino acids. Germline V CDR1 and CDR2: SNHLY, FYNNEI. CDR3 loop: CAGSLRGGNQPQHF. CDR3 sequence (DNA): TGTGCCGGCAGTTTAAGGGGGGGGAATCAGCCCCAGCATTTT.

The rearrangement uses TRBV7-2 and TRBJ2-7; 8 bases are a match to TRBD2. Looked up from germline, CDR1 is SGHTA and CDR2 is FQGNSA. The CDR3 extends over 14 amino acids. V shed 1 base, J shed 4 bases, and the junction held 3 bases outside the gene matches. The DNA for the CDR3 is TGTGCCAGCAGCTTAGGGCGGGGGGCATACGAGCAGTACTTC. It is translated as CASSLGRGAYEQYF.

This chain joins TRBV29-1 and TRBJ1-1, with 9 nucleotides matching TRBD1. Germline-derived CDR1 and CDR2 are SQVTM and ANQGSEA. Germline trimming cut 6 bases from V and 5 bases from J; bases unmatched to any gene: 7. The length of the CDR3 is 13 residues. CDR3 in amino acids: CSVGTGRGTEAFF. CDR3 coding DNA: TGCAGCGTCGGGACAGGGCGAGGGACTGAAGCTTTCTTT.

The rearrangement links TRBV7-2 to TRBJ2-1; 7 bases align to TRBD2. V dropped 1 base and J dropped 3; count of bases not matched to a gene: 3. There are 15 residues in the CDR3. The V gene's germline CDR1 is SGHTA and CDR2 FQGNSA. The CDR3 DNA reads TGTGCCAGCAGCTTAGAGGGCGGGAGCTACAATGAGCAGTTCTTC. Its translation: CASSLEGGSYNEQFF.

The V and J genes are TRBV2 and TRBJ2-1, with TRBD2 identical over 14 bases. Germline CDR1 SNHLY, CDR2 FYNNEI. Unmatched junction bases numbered 9, after V lost 8 bases and J lost 9 bases. CDR3 length: 15 residues. The DNA for the CDR3 is TGTGCCAGCGAAATGGGACTAGCGGGAGTGGGTGAGCAGTTCTTC. Encoded protein: CASEMGLAGVGEQFF.

The V call is TRBV28, the J call TRBJ2-7; tentative D call: TRBD2 (5 bases). The germline V gene encodes CDR1 MDHEN and CDR2 SYDVKM. V was trimmed by 7 bases and J by 6 bases, leaving 10 bases between them. CDR3 length equals 11 residues. The chain's CDR3 is CASKARGEQYF. In DNA, the CDR3 is TGTGCCAGCAAGGCCCGGGGCGAGCAGTACTTC.

This clone showed up just a few times. This chain uses TRBV3-1 (or the pseudogene TRBV3-2) with TRBJ1-1; unclear D gene. Looked up from germline, CDR1 is LGHDT and CDR2 is YNNKEL (reference sequence). This CDR3 has 14 amino acids. V gave up 0 bases and J gave up 6 bases, with 11 bases separating them. The CDR3 DNA reads as TGTGCCAGCAGCCAAGATTCGGGTTACCCTGAAGCTTTCTTT. It is translated as CASSQDSGYPEAFF.

The genes are TRBV28 and TRBJ1-6, with D possibly matching TRBD1 (5 bases). The V end was cut by 6 bases, the J end by 5 bases, with 14 bases between. CDR3 length: 15 amino acids. Germline V gene data show CDR1 as MDHEN and CDR2 as SYDVKM. Written as DNA, the CDR3 is TGTGCCAGCAGCCCCGGGGCCCCCAATAATTCACCCCTCCACTTT. This encodes CASSPGAPNNSPLHF.

This chain uses TRBV2 with TRBJ1-2, with 7 bases fitting TRBD1. The CDR3 totals 14 residues. V lost 6 bases, J lost 4 bases, and 8 bases stayed unmatched. Germline assignment: CDR1 SNHLY and CDR2 FYNNEI. As DNA, the CDR3 is TGTGCCAGCAGCACGACAGGGCTCGGCTATGGCTACACCTTC. Encoded protein: CASSTTGLGYGYTF.

V and J are TRBV19 and TRBJ2-1, with D tentatively TRBD1 (6 bases). Trimming stripped 6 bases from V and 5 bases from J, with 17 bases between. Germline-derived CDR1 and CDR2 are LNHDA and SQIVND (reference sequence). CDR3 length: 15 residues. The CDR3 is CASSPSRGQNNEQFF. CDR3 nucleotides: TGTGCCAGTAGCCCATCTAGAGGACAGAACAATGAGCAGTTCTTC.

The chain has TRBV28 and TRBJ1-1, with 8 bases identical to TRBD1. J gave up 5 bases and V 5 bases, and 13 bases lay outside the gene matches. Per germline, CDR1 MDHEN and CDR2 SYDVKM. CDR3 length: 16 residues. The CDR3 here is CASSIIQVWDRTEAFF. The CDR3 nucleotides are TGTGCCAGCAGTATAATACAGGTGTGGGACAGGACTGAAGCTTTCTTT.

J is TRBJ1-1 and V is TRBV28; possibly TRBD1 for D (5 bases). The CDR3 runs 13 residues. Per the germline V gene, CDR1 is MDHEN and CDR2 is SYDVKM. Trimming cost V 7 bases and J 0 bases, with 9 bases left between them. The CDR3, as DNA: TGTGCCAGCATCTTGACAGTGAACACTGAAGCTTTCTTT. This codes for CASILTVNTEAFF.

The chain is built from TRBV14 and TRBJ2-5; TRBD1 matches at 9 bases. The CDR3 contains 15 residues. V lost 4 bases and J lost 1; bases outside the gene matches: 4. Germline CDR1 SGHDN, CDR2 FVKESK. The CDR3 nucleotides read TGTGCCAGCAGCCCCACACAGGGGGCCCAAGAGACCCAGTACTTC. Protein sequence: CASSPTQGAQETQYF. Full variable domain (rest looked up from reference TRBV14 and TRBJ2-5): EAGVTQFPSHSVIEKGQTVTLRCDPISGHDNLYWYRRVMGKEIKFLLHFVKESKQDESGMPNNRFLAERTGGTYSTLKVQPAELEDSGVYFCASSPTQGAQETQYFGPGTRLLVL.

The chain combines TRBV30 with TRBJ1-2; 10 bases line up with TRBD1. Germline CDR1 and CDR2: GTSNPN and SVGIG (reference sequence). Losses at the gene ends were 5 bases for V and 2 bases for J; bases not matched to a gene: 8. This CDR3 comprises 15 residues. CDR3 DNA sequence: TGTGCCTGGTGGGACAGGGGCAAGGACAACTATGGCTACACCTTC. This encodes CAWWDRGKDNYGYTF.